Given below is one T cell receptor beta chain in context. This record comes from a study of cytomegalovirus exposure and HLA in healthy donors. It was with 60 Vbeta and 13 Jbeta primers that the PCR ran. Sequenced by immunoSEQ multiplex PCR; TCRdb stores in-frame clones only, minus some. The ten top clones account for roughly 15%, within a sample of around 75,000 clones. Sequences were obtained from PBMCs. This clonotype originated in a man aged 50 or older in good health and CMV-seropositive.

This chain's CDR3 is CASSRSQGNTEAFF. The DNA of the CDR3 is TGTGCCAGCAGTCGTTCCCAGGGGAACACTGAAGCTTTCTTT. V usage is TRBV7-3 and J usage is TRBJ1-1; D is perhaps TRBD1 (5 bases). V lost 6 bases and J lost 1, with 12 bases in between. Germline V gene lookup returns CDR1 SGHTA and CDR2 FQGTGA. CDR3 size: 14 residues.